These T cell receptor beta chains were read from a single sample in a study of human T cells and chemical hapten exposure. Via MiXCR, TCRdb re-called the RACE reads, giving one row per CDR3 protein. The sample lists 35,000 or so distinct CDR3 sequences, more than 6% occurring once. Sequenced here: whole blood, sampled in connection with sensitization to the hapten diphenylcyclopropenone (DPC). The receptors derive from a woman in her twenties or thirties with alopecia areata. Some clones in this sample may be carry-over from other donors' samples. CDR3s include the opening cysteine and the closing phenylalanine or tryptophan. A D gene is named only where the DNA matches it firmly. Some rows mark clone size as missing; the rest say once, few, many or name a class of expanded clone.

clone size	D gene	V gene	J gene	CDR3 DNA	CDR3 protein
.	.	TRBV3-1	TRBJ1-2	TGTGCCAGCAGTCGCGCCGGGGAATCTATCTATGGCTACACCTTC	CASSRAGESIYGYTF
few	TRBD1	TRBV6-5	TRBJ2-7	TGTGCCAGCAGAAATAAACCTTCGGGACAGAAGTCCTACGAGCAGTACTTC	CASRNKPSGQKSYEQYF
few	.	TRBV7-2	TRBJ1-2	TGTGCCAGCAGCTTGGGAGGGGGGAGGATCGACTATGGCTACACCTTC	CASSLGGGRIDYGYTF
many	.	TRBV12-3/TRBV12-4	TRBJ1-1	TGTGCCAGCAGTTTTCCCCCCAGGAACACTGAAGCTTTCTTT	CASSFPPRNTEAFF
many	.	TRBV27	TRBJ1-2	TGTGCCAGCAGTATCAGGGGAGGAAATGGCTACACCTTC	CASSIRGGNGYTF
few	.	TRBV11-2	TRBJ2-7	TGTGCCAGCAGCTTTAATACGGACGAGCAGTACTTC	CASSFNTDEQYF
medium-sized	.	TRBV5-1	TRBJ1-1	TGCGCCAGCAGCCGAAATCCCGACCTGGGAGGAGCTTTCTTT	CASSRNPDLGGAFF
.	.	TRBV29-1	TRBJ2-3	TGCAGCGTTGACGTCGGGGCCAACCGAGATACGCAGTATTTT	CSVDVGANRDTQYF
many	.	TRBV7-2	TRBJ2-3	TGTGCCAGCAGCTCGTATTTACGCACAGATACGCAGTATTTT	CASSSYLRTDTQYF
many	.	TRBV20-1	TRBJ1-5	TGCAGTGCTAGAGGAGGCTCTGGGCAGCCCCAGCATTTT	CSARGGSGQPQHF
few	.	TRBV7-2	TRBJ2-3	TGTGCCAGCTCCTTCCCCGGACAACCCACAGATACGCAGTATTTT	CASSFPGQPTDTQYF
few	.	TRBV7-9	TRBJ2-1	TGTGCCAGCAGCTTTTTATATGAGCAGTTCTTC	CASSFLYEQFF
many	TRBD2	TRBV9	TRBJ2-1	TGTGCCAGCAGCGTGGCCTCTAGCGGGGAAGACAATGAGCAGTTCTTC	CASSVASSGEDNEQFF
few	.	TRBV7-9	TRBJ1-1	TGTGCCAGCAGCTTAGTCTCTGGGGACACTGAAGCTTTCTTT	CASSLVSGDTEAFF
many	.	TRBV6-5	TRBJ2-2	TGTGCCAGCAGTTACTCTCGACCCCGGATGGCCGGGGAGCTGTTTTTT	CASSYSRPRMAGELFF
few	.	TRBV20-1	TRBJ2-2	TGCAGTGCTAGTTGGCGGGGCACCGGGGAGCTGTTTTTT	CSASWRGTGELFF
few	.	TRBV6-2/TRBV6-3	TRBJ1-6	TGTGCCAGCAGCCCCCGTGGGGCCGTGAATTCACCCCTCCACTTT	CASSPRGAVNSPLHF
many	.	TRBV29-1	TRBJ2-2	TGCAGCGCAAGGATCGGGGAGCTGTTTTTT	CSARIGELFF
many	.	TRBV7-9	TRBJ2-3	TGTGCCAGCAGCCGGCGGGAAAGCACAGATACGCAGTATTTT	CASSRRESTDTQYF
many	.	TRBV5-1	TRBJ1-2	TGCGCCAGCAGCTTGAAGGATACCTATGGCTACACCTTC	CASSLKDTYGYTF
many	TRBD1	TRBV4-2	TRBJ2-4	TGTGCCAGCAGCCCCTCAGGGGGCGCAAACATTCAGTACTTC	CASSPSGGANIQYF
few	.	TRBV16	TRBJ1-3	TGTGCCAGCAGCCATCGAACTGGAAACACCATATATTTT	CASSHRTGNTIYF
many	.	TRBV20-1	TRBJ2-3	TGCAGTGCTAGGCCCGGGGCGGTAAGCACAGATACGCAGTATTTT	CSARPGAVSTDTQYF
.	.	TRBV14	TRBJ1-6	TGTGCCAGCAGTCACAGGCGAACCTCCTATAATTCACCCCTCCACTTT	CASSHRRTSYNSPLHF
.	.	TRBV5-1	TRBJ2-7	TGCGCCAGCAGCTTGGAGGGCCGGGGCCTACCCTACGAGCAGTACTTC	CASSLEGRGLPYEQYF
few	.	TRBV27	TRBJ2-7	TGTGCCAGCACCGACAGCTCCTACGAGCAGTACTTC	CASTDSSYEQYF
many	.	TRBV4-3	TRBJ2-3	TGCGCCAGCAGCCAAGATTTAGACGTGAGCACAGATACGCAGTATTTT	CASSQDLDVSTDTQYF
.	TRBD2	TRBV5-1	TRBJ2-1	TGCGCCAGCAGCTTGGAAGTAGCGGGGGATAATGAGCAGTTCTTC	CASSLEVAGDNEQFF
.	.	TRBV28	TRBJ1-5	TGTGCCAGCAGTCCCTTGTTGGGGGAGGGACAGCCCCAGCATTTT	CASSPLLGEGQPQHF
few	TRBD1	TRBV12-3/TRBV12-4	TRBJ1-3	TGTGCCAGTGACAGGGAGGATCGAAACACCATATATTTT	CASDREDRNTIYF
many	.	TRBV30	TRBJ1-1	TGTGCCTGGAGTGGGATCCCCCCTCCCGGGGATAGGACTGAAGCTTTCTTT	CAWSGIPPPGDRTEAFF
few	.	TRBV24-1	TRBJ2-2	TGTGCCACCAGTGATTTTGAAGAAACCGGGGAGCTGTTTTTT	CATSDFEETGELFF
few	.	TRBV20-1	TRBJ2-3	TGCAGTGCGAGCCGAACTAGCAGGGATACGCAGTATTTT	CSASRTSRDTQYF
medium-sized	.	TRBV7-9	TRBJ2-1	TGTGCCAGCAGTCAGACTGGTGATGAGCAGTTCTTC	CASSQTGDEQFF
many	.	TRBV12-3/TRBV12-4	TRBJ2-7	TGTGCCAGCAGATCCGGGCACAGCTCCTACGAGCAGTACTTC	CASRSGHSSYEQYF
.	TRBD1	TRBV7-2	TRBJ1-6	TGTGCCAGCAGCTTAGCCGGGACAGCTAATTCACCCCTCCACTTT	CASSLAGTANSPLHF
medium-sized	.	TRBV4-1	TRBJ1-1	TGCGCCAGCAGCCAAGACTGGACCCCGAACACTGAAGCTTTCTTT	CASSQDWTPNTEAFF
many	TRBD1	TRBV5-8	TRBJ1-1	TGTGCCGGCCGGGACAGGGGACGTGCTGAAGCTTTCTTT	CAGRDRGRAEAFF
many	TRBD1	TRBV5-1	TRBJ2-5	TGCGCCAGCAGCCCGACAGGGAGAGAGACCCAGTACTTC	CASSPTGRETQYF
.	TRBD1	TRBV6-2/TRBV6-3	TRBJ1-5	TGTGCCAGCAGCCTACGGGACAGGGGAGGGATTCGGAGCAATCAGCCCCAGCATTTT	CASSLRDRGGIRSNQPQHF
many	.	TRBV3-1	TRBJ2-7	TGTGCCAGCAGCCAAGATCTGCAGGGTTACGAGCAGTACTTC	CASSQDLQGYEQYF
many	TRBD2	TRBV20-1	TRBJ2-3	TGCAGTGCTAGAGATTCTAGCGGGGGGGTAGCAGATACGCAGTATTTT	CSARDSSGGVADTQYF
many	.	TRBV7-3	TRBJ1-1	TGTGCCAGCAGCTCCCGACGGAACACTGAAGCTTTCTTT	CASSSRRNTEAFF
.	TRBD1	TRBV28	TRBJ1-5	TGTGCCAACAGTACCAAAGGACAGGGGGCGGGCAATCAGCCCCAGCATTTT	CANSTKGQGAGNQPQHF
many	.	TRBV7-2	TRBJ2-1	TGTGCCAGCAGCCCCAACAGGAATGAGCAGTTCTTC	CASSPNRNEQFF
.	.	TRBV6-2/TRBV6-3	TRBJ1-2	TGTGCCAGCAGTCTCCTGGGAACTAACTATGGCTACACCTTC	CASSLLGTNYGYTF
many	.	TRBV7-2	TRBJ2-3	TGTGCCAGCAGCTTATCGGCGGGGTTAAGCACAGATACGCAGTATTTT	CASSLSAGLSTDTQYF
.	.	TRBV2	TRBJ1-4	TGTGCCAGCACCCAAAAGGGGCTCTTAAATGAAAAACTGTTTTTT	CASTQKGLLNEKLFF
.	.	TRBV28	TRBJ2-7	TGTGCCAGCAGGTTGCCCGGGGCCTACGAGCAGTACTTC	CASRLPGAYEQYF
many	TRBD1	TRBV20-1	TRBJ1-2	TGCAGTGCTAGAACTTTCCCCGGGACAGACTATGGCTACACCTTC	CSARTFPGTDYGYTF